This T cell receptor (beta chain) is drawn from a study of STAT5B mutations in CD4+ large granular lymphocyte leukemia. As regards this clone: Its target is unknown.

Whole-study results and caveats: Without HLA matching, higher CD4+ than CD8+ T-LGLL clonality could reflect small sample size.

Some clones are missing from TCRdb's copy, which holds only in-frame ones; the method was immunoSEQ multiplex PCR. The sample carries about 9,500 clones, about 80% recorded once. The specimen was PBMCs. The source is a man aged 60-69 years with CD4+ T-cell large granular lymphocyte leukemia.

The CDR3 here is CASSLQRAPFQPQHF. The DNA of the CDR3 is TGCGCCAGCAGCCTCCAAAGGGCCCCCTTTCAGCCCCAGCATTTT. The chain joins TRBV4-3 to TRBJ1-5; D is undetermined. The CDR3 sequence is 15 residues long. Trimming left V 4 bases short and J 6 bases short, with 16 bases between. Germline values: CDR1 LGHNA, CDR2 YSLEER.